This TCR beta chain was sequenced in a study of read filtering for tumor transcriptome and immune sequencing (dated by TCRdb to the early 2020s). Background for the entire study: The cohort consisted of under 20 male and roughly 13 female patients, with a mean age of around 60 years and an age range of roughly 45 to 80. By revised international staging, 8 or 9 patients were R-ISS I, 16 were R-ISS II and 6 or 7 were R-ISS III. After DNase treatment, whole-transcriptome libraries were prepared using the TruSeq RNA Access Library Prep Kit. TCR-region mapped reads per sample ranged from about 4.05 to 11 million with IR-seq versus only roughly 75 to 1,300 with RNA-seq. TCR repertoires obtained by targeted immune repertoire sequencing and by bulk whole-transcriptome sequencing performed on the same bone marrow samples were compared. One main goal was a read-filtering strategy for immune repertoire data, in particular deciding whether clonotypes backed by only one read should be removed. Here is what the overall study found, with its caveats: Clonotypes were captured by IR-seq at much higher depth and more reliably than by RNA-seq, and smaller IR-seq throughput was sufficient for identification of most shared clonotypes. The correlation between IR-seq and RNA-seq shared clonotype proportions rose when single-read clonotypes were removed. The sorted CD138-negative fraction was composed of a mixed bone marrow immune population rather than of purified T cells. In IR-seq, about 82% of clonotypes but about 3.5% of total reads were represented by single-read clonotypes, whereas in RNA-seq, 74.6% of clonotypes and around 45% of reads were represented by single-read clonotypes.

Every patient had bone marrow sampled at the time of active disease. Ficoll-Hypaque density gradient centrifugation was used to isolate the bone marrow mononuclear cells. Myeloma plasma cells were removed and CD138-negative cells were obtained by negative selection following labeling with CD138 magnetic microbeads on a MACS separator. Flow cytometry with CD138 antibodies on an Attune NxT was used to check how pure the isolated cells were. TRIzol reagent was used to extract total RNA, and a NanoDrop spectrophotometer was used to quantify the extracted RNA. For each patient, paired RNA-seq and IR-seq were run on the CD138-negative bone marrow sample from that patient. This clonotype was found many times. Its antigen is unknown. No much larger clone is present one base from it, and per-base qualities are unavailable. Cut back by 4 bases and 5 bases, the V and J ends lie 14 bases apart. Looking up the germline V gene yields CDR1 SGHTA and CDR2 FQGNSA. Including the terminal cysteine and phenylalanine, the CDR3 comprises 14 residues. The only DNA kept is the CDR3, 42 bases in frame from the first base.

The Immunoverse kit was used to build TCR libraries from roughly 370 ng RNA, with molecular barcoded adaptors covering alpha/delta and beta/gamma chains. TCR library preparation used the same RNA that went into transcriptome sequencing. TCR libraries were sequenced on an Illumina HiSeq 4000 with 2 x 150 cycles. In the paper's pipeline: With MiXCR, TCR reads were aligned to human V, D, J and C references and assembled into CDR3 clonotypes, with quality filtering and error correction included. Clonotype counts and gene usage diversity were analyzed with the tcR package in R. For inspection of raw mapping reads, RNA-seq reads were mapped by STAR aligner version 2.5.3a onto GRCh37 of the human genome. To test how sequencing depth affects detected clonotypes, IR-seq fastq files were randomly downsampled with Seqtk 1.3. TCRdb reran the public reads through fastp at Q25 and MiXCR, keeping productive beta chains. Entries that share a CDR3 protein sequence are merged under the most common genes and DNA. These V and J calls originate from TCRdb's pipeline instead of the authors' own analysis. The sample records 30,000 to 40,000 distinct CDR3 sequences, about 12% of which are singletons. The ten largest clones represent around 32% of the sample.

Material: a population of CD138-negative cells sorted from bone marrow. Explained via the paper, the cell subset or site label denotes: bone marrow mononuclear cells depleted of CD138+ plasma/myeloma cells by negative magnetic selection. This TCR was recovered from a donor at least 40 years old with multiple myeloma. The chain is assembled from TRBV7-2 and TRBJ2-5; the D gene is unclear. The nucleotide sequence reads as follows: TGTGCCAGCAGCTCCGACCCGTTTTTGGAGACCCAGTACTTC. It encodes CASSSDPFLETQYF. Reference TRBV7-2 and TRBJ2-5 proteins supply the regions before and after the CDR3; the full variable domain is: GAGVSQSPSNKVTEKGKDVELRCDPISGHTALYWYRQSLGQGLEFLIYFQGNSAPDKSGLPSDRFSAERTGGSVSTLTIQRTQQEDSAVYLCASSSDPFLETQYFGPGTRLLVL.